These 14 T cell receptor beta chains were all obtained from the same sample, sequenced in a study of beta chain features in type 1 diabetes. Expressed TCRB transcripts were sequenced after all isolated RNA was converted to cDNA. Method: immunoSEQ multiplex PCR; TCRdb's copy keeps in-frame clones and lacks some. The sample includes about 900,000 clones, about a sixth seen only once; the top ten take around 0.02%. The sample consisted of naive CD4+ T cells from blood. Every receptor here comes from a woman under 30 in good health.

The table lists this clone with a few counts. The chain couples TRBV6-5 to TRBJ1-2; the D gene is possibly TRBD1 (5 bases). This CDR3 is 15 amino acids long. Germline CDR1 and CDR2: MNHEY and SVGAGI. Deletions cut 5 bases from V and 3 bases from J, with 16 bases between. The CDR3 DNA is TGTGCCAGCAGTCGAAAGAGAGCAGGGCACTATGGCTACACCTTC. Protein: CASSRKRAGHYGYTF.

The V gene is TRBV23-1, the J gene TRBJ1-3; D not certain. TRBV23-1 is identified as an open reading frame with a role that is uncertain. The CDR3 sequence is 16 residues long. Trimming stripped 2 bases from V and 2 bases from J, with 13 bases between. CDR3 sequence reads: CASSQPRRLTGNTIYF. CDR3 nucleotide sequence: TGCGCCAGCAGTCAACCGAGAAGACTCACTGGAAACACCATATATTTT.

The V and J genes are TRBV14 and TRBJ1-2; TRBD1 might be the D (5 bases). The V gene's germline CDR1 is SGHDN and CDR2 FVKESK. This CDR3 is 14 amino acids long. Trimming left V 0 bases short and J 4 bases short, with 9 bases between. Written as DNA, the CDR3 is TGTGCCAGCAGCCAAGATCACAGGTCCTATGGCTACACCTTC. Translated: CASSQDHRSYGYTF.

As for this clone: The sample carries other DNA sequences with the same CDR3. The chain has TRBV2 and TRBJ2-7, with TRBD2 matching 7 bases. From germline, CDR1 is SNHLY and CDR2 FYNNEI. This CDR3 is built from 15 residues. With 1 base clipped from V and 1 base from J, the junction kept 4 bases outside the gene matches. CDR3 coding DNA: TGTGCCAGCAGTGAAGGTCAGGGAGGGTCCTACGAGCAGTACTTC. Translation: CASSEGQGGSYEQYF.

This clone has only a few counts. The genes are TRBV4-2 and TRBJ2-1, with 12 bases matching TRBD2. This CDR3 contains 19 residues. In germline, CDR1 is LGHNA, CDR2 YNFKEQ. Losses at the gene ends were 4 bases for V and 0 bases for J; bases not matched to a gene: 10. CDR3 in amino acids: CASSPRTSGASSSYNEQFF. The CDR3 bases are TGTGCCAGCAGCCCCCGGACTAGCGGGGCTTCTAGCTCCTACAATGAGCAGTTCTTC.

Only a few counts were recorded for this clone. The V call is TRBV25-1, the J call TRBJ2-6; possibly TRBD2 for D (6 bases). Germline V lookup: CDR1 MGHDK, CDR2 SYGVNS. V dropped 4 bases and J dropped 0 bases, with 7 bases sitting between them. The length of the CDR3 is 15 residues. In DNA, the CDR3 is TGTGCCAGCAGTGGGAGGGTCTCTGGGGCCAACGTCCTGACTTTC. Its protein product is CASSGRVSGANVLTF.

The chain employs TRBV28 and TRBJ1-5; D ambiguous. V lost 4 bases and J lost 7, with 11 bases in between. The CDR3 has 13 residues. Germline V gives CDR1 MDHEN, CDR2 SYDVKM. CDR3 bases: TGTGCCAGCAGTTCCCGGGGAAGACAGCCCCAGCATTTT. Translating gives CASSSRGRQPQHF.

V and J are TRBV5-6 and TRBJ1-2; a possible D gene is TRBD1 (6 bases). Germline assignment: CDR1 SGHDT and CDR2 YYEEEE. The CDR3 spans 16 residues. V lost 0 bases and J 7 bases, leaving 19 bases between the germline ends. This CDR3 is CASSLDQGQKVGGYTF. CDR3 DNA: TGTGCCAGCAGCTTGGACCAGGGGCAAAAGGTCGGTGGCTACACCTTC.

This clone occurred a few times. J is TRBJ2-7 and V is TRBV20-1, with no clear D. The CDR3 has 10 amino acids. Deletions cut 5 bases from V and 4 bases from J, with 6 bases between. Germline V gene data show CDR1 as DFQATT and CDR2 as SNEGSKA (reference sequence). In nucleotides, the CDR3 is TGCAGTGCTGGTAAATACGAGCAGTACTTC. It specifies CSAGKYEQYF.

The chain combines TRBV20-1 with TRBJ1-4; D is uncertain. This CDR3 spans 11 amino acids. Germline V gives CDR1 DFQATT, CDR2 SNEGSKA (reference sequence). In DNA form, the CDR3 reads TGCCGCATGGGTTCTAATGAAAAACTGTTTTTT. Translation gives CRMGSNEKLFF.

The gene calls are TRBV18 and TRBJ1-1, with 7 bases identical to TRBD1. CDR1 is KGHSH and CDR2 is LQKENI in the germline V gene. This CDR3 has 13 residues. With V trimmed by 6 bases and J by 4 bases, 5 bases remained unmatched. The CDR3 here is CASSGDRATEAFF. The CDR3 DNA reads TGTGCCAGCTCCGGAGACAGGGCCACTGAAGCTTTCTTT. The full variable domain, its missing parts supplied by reference TRBV18 and TRBJ1-1, is NAGVMQNPRHLVRRRGQEARLRCSPMKGHSHVYWYRQLPEEGLKFMVYLQKENIIDESGMPKERFSAEFPKEGPSILRIQQVVRGDSAAYFCASSGDRATEAFFGQGTRLTVV.

This clone was seen a few times. The same CDR3 also results from other DNA sequences found in this sample. The V and J genes are TRBV5-4 and TRBJ2-3; 7 bases are a match to TRBD1. J gave up 1 base and V 4 bases, and 3 bases lay outside the gene matches. Germline V lookup: CDR1 SGHNT, CDR2 YYREEE (reference sequence). The CDR3 is 14 amino acids. The CDR3 DNA sequence: TGTGCCAGCAGCCGAACAGGGGGCACAGATACGCAGTATTTT. Residues: CASSRTGGTDTQYF.

The chain recombines TRBV7-3 with TRBJ2-1; possibly TRBD1 for D (6 bases). The ends were cut back, 8 bases at V and 0 bases at J, with 14 bases in the middle. This CDR3 is built from 15 residues. Germline V gene sequence: CDR1 SGHTA, CDR2 FQGTGA. The CDR3 DNA reads TGTGCCAGCTCCGAACAGGGTTTCTCCTACAATGAGCAGTTCTTC. It is translated as CASSEQGFSYNEQFF.

This clone is a singleton in its sample. The V and J genes are TRBV21-1 and TRBJ1-2. TRBV21-1 is flagged as a pseudogene. The CDR3 has 11 amino acids. The CDR3 loop reads CASRGLVGYTF. For the CDR3, the DNA is TGTGCCAGCAGAGGACTTGTTGGCTACACCTTC.